This T cell receptor (beta chain) was captured in a study of identical twins. A single record per CDR3 protein comes from TCRdb applying MiXCR to the 5' RACE reads. The top ten hold more than 0.5% of the sample, which has just over 450,000 distinct CDR3 sequences, approximately 14% seen once. Germline values: CDR1 SGHRS, CDR2 YFSETQ. V shed 0 bases and J 2 bases; nucleotides not matched to a gene: 7. The CDR3 runs 17 residues. In addition, the sample was reused for a study of yellow fever vaccine responses in identical twins.

Input material: CD4+ T cells sorted from blood. The receptor's source is a woman under 30 in good health. The chain carries TRBV5-1 and TRBJ2-5, with 10 bases aligning to TRBD1. The CDR3 DNA sequence: TGCGCCAGCAGCTTGGGGGGGACAGGGGAGCGGCAAGAGACCCAGTACTTC. Protein sequence: CASSLGGTGERQETQYF. Drawing the rest from reference TRBV5-1 and TRBJ2-5, the complete variable domain is KAGVTQTPRYLIKTRGQQVTLSCSPISGHRSVSWYQQTPGQGLQFLFEYFSETQRNKGNFPGRFSGRQFSNSRSEMNVSTLELGDSALYLCASSLGGTGERQETQYFGPGTRLLVL.